This record concerns one T cell receptor beta chain sequence. As the CDR3 is not closed by the conserved phenylalanine or tryptophan, this likely results from a read error. The limits of the CDR3 on the DNA are not certain, so only TCRdb's listed CDR3 is given. The data were obtained in a study of blood T cell repertoires in COVID-19. Study details: Both acute and convalescent COVID-19 samples were obtained from the United States, Italy and Spain. PBMCs, B-cell-depleted T cells, or T cells were the source of the cDNA or gDNA that made up the material.

The data were produced by immunoSEQ multiplex PCR, yet TCRdb's version contains in-frame clones alone and is incomplete. The sample comprises approximately 170,000 clones, around 85% of which are singletons, and about 1% rests with the top ten. 14 amino acids form the CDR3, both terminal residues included. Germline CDR1 and CDR2: SEHNR and FQNEAQ (reference sequence). The sample comprised peripheral blood. The chain combines TRBV7-9 with TRBJ1-2; TRBD1, as called in the table, went unchecked against the DNA. The receptor comes from a man aged 25-40 years with acute or convalescent COVID-19. CDR3 protein: CASSLHQTGAPSGL.